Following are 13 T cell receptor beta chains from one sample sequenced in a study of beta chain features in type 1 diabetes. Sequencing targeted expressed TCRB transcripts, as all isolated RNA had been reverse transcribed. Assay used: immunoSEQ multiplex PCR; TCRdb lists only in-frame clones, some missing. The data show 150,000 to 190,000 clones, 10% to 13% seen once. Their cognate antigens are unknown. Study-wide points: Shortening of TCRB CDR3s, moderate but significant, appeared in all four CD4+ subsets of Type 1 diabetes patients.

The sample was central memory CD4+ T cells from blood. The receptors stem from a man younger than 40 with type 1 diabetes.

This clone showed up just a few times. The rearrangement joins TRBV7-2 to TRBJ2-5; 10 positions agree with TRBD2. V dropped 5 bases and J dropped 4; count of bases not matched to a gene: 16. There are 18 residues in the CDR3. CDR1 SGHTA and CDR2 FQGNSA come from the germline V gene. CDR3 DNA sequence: TGTGCCAGCAGCCCAGGGGCTAGCGGGAGTGATTTAAGAGAGACCCAGTACTTC. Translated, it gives CASSPGASGSDLRETQYF.

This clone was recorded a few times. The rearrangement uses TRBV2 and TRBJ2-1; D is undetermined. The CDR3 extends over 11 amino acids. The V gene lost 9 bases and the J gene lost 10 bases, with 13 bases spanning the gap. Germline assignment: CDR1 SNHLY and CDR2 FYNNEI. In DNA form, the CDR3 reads TGTGCCAGTTATAGCCCACCAGAGCAGTTCTTC. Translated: CASYSPPEQFF.

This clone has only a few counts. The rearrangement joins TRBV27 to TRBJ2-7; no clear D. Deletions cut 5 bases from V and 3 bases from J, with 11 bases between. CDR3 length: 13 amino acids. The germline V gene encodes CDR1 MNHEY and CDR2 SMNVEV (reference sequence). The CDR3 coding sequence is TGTGCCAGCAGTCTCTCCCCCTTCTACGAGCAGTACTTC. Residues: CASSLSPFYEQYF.

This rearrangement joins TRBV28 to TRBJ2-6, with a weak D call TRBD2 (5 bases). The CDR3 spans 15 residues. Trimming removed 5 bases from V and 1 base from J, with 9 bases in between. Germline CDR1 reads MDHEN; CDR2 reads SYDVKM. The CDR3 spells CASSQPGSGANVLTF. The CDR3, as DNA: TGTGCCAGCAGTCAACCGGGGTCTGGGGCCAACGTCCTGACTTTC.

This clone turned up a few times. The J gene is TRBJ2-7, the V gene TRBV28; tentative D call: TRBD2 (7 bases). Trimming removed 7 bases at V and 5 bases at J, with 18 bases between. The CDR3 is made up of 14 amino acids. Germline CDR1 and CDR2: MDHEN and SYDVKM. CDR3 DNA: TGTGCCAGCACCCCCACTCGGGGGGCTCACGAGCAGTACTTC. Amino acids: CASTPTRGAHEQYF.

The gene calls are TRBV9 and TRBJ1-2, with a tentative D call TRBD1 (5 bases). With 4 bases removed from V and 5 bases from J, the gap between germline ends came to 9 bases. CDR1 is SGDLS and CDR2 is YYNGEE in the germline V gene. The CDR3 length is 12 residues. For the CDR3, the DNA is TGTGCCAGCAGCTTGGGGCCGTATGGCTACACCTTC. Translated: CASSLGPYGYTF.

The CDR3, as DNA: TGTGCCAGCAGCCCTAGCGGGGGGGTTCGCCATACGCAGTATTTT. It yields the protein CASSPSGGVRHTQYF. The chain joins TRBV11-1 to TRBJ2-3; TRBD2 matches at 12 bases. CDR1 is SGHAT, CDR2 FQDESV, per germline (reference sequence). V shed 5 bases and J 7 bases; nucleotides not matched to a gene: 7. The CDR3 has 15 residues. Drawing the rest from reference TRBV11-1 and TRBJ2-3, the complete variable domain is EAEVAQSPRYKITEKSQAVAFWCDPISGHATLYWYRQILGQGPELLVQFQDESVVDDSQLPKDRFSAERLKGVDSTLKIQPAELGDSAMYLCASSPSGGVRHTQYFGPGTRLTVL.

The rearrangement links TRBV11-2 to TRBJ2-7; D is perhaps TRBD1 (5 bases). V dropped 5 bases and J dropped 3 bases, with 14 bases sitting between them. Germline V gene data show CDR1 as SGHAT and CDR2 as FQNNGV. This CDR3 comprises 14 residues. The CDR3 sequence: CASSQSRGSYEQYF. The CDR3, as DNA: TGTGCCAGCAGCCAATCTAGGGGAAGCTACGAGCAGTACTTC.

As DNA, the CDR3 is TGTGCCAGCAGTTTAGCGGGAGTAACACTCGAGCAGTACTTC. Its translation is CASSLAGVTLEQYF. The chain joins TRBV27 to TRBJ2-7; 7 positions agree with TRBD2. Germline CDR1 reads MNHEY; CDR2 reads SMNVEV (reference sequence). The J segment lost 6 bases and the V segment lost 2 bases, leaving 7 bases of the junction unmatched. CDR3 length equals 14 residues.

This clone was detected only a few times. CDR3 sequence (DNA): TGTGCCAGCAGCTTACCCAGGGACACCGGGGAGCTGTTTTTT. Translation gives CASSLPRDTGELFF. J is TRBJ2-2 and V is TRBV13; the D gene is possibly TRBD1 (5 bases). V shed 2 bases and J shed 3 bases, with 7 bases lying between them. Germline lookup yields CDR1 PRHDT and CDR2 FYEKMQ (reference sequence). The CDR3 is 14 amino acids.

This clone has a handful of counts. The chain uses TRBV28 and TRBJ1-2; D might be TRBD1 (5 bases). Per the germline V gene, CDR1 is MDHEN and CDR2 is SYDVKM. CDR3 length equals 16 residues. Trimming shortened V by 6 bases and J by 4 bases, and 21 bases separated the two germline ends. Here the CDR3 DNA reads TGTGCCAGCAGACAGGAGCGTCAGGAAAGAGCCTATGGCTACACCTTC. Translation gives CASRQERQERAYGYTF.

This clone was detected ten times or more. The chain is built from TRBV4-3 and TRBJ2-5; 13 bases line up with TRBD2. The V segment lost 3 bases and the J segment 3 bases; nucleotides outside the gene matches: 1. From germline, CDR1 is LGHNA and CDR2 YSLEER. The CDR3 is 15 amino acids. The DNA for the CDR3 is TGCGCCAGCAGCCAGGGGACTAGCGGGAAAGAGACCCAGTACTTC. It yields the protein CASSQGTSGKETQYF.

In nucleotides, the CDR3 is TGTGCCAGCAGCCCAAGGCAGGGGCGTGAAAAACTGTTTTTT. This codes for CASSPRQGREKLFF. The chain is built from TRBV7-2 and TRBJ1-4; tentatively, D is TRBD1 (6 bases). The length of the CDR3 is 14 residues. Germline V gene sequence: CDR1 SGHTA, CDR2 FQGNSA. The V end was cut by 5 bases, the J end by 7 bases, with 14 bases between.